The source of this T cell receptor beta chain is a study of blood T cell repertoires in COVID-19. Study-level information: In each case, the material was cDNA or gDNA derived from T cells, B-cell-depleted T cells, or PBMCs.

Profiled with immunoSEQ multiplex PCR; TCRdb holds only in-frame clones, not every one. This sample yields fewer than 250,000 clones, of which about four fifths are seen a single time; about 3.6% belongs to the top ten. The germline V gene encodes CDR1 LGHDT and CDR2 YNNKEL (reference sequence). V was cut by 1 base and J by 5 bases, with 14 bases left in between. The CDR3 is made up of 15 amino acids. During the 2 weeks before they entered the study, exposed participants had met someone with a PCR-confirmed or clinician-diagnosed COVID-19 case. V and J are TRBV3-1 (or the pseudogene TRBV3-2) and TRBJ2-5; D is uncertain. The sequence came from a woman aged 40 to 50 who had been exposed to COVID-19. The source material was PBMCs or T cells enriched from blood (not recorded which). CDR3 bases: TGTGCCAGCAGCCAAGTTTTATACAGCAGGGAGACCCAGTACTTC. Translating it yields CASSQVLYSRETQYF.